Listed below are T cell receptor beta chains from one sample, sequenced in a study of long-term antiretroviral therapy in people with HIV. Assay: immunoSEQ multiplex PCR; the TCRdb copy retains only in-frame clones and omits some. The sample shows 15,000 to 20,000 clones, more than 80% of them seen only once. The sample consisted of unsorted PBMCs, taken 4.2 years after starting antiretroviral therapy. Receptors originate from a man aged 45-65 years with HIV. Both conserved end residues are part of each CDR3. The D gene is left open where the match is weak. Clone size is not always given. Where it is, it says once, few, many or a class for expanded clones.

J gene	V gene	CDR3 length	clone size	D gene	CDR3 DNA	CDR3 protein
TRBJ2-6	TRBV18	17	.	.	TGTGCCAGCTCACCACCATCGGGGGGCGCTGGGGCCAACGTCCTGACTTTC	CASSPPSGGAGANVLTF
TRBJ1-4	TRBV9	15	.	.	TGTGCCAGCAGCCCGCAGGCGACAACTAATGAAAAACTGTTTTTT	CASSPQATTNEKLFF
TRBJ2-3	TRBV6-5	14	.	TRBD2	TGTGCCAGCAGGGGACTAGCGGCGACAGATACGCAGTATTTT	CASRGLAATDTQYF
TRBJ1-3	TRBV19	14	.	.	TGTGCCAGTAGTATACGAGAGGGCAGAAACACCATATATTTT	CASSIREGRNTIYF
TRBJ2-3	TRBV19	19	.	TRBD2	TGTGCCAGTAGTATAGAGGTTAGCGGGGGCCGACGCAGCACAGATACGCAGTATTTT	CASSIEVSGGRRSTDTQYF
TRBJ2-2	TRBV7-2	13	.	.	TGTGCCAGCAGCTTGGGGAGCTCCGGGGAGCTGTTTTTT	CASSLGSSGELFF
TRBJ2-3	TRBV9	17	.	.	TGTGCCAGCAGCACACTACCGACAGGAGCTAGCACAGATACGCAGTATTTT	CASSTLPTGASTDTQYF
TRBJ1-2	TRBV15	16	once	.	TGTGCCACCAGCAGAGATCGGGGAGGGGGTGACTATGGCTACACCTTC	CATSRDRGGGDYGYTF
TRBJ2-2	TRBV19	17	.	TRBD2	TGTGCCAGTAGTATAATTCCTAGCGGGGGGAACACCGGGGAGCTGTTTTTT	CASSIIPSGGNTGELFF
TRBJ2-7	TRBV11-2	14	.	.	TGTGCCAGCAGCTTAGGGCAGGGAAACTACGAGCAGTACTTC	CASSLGQGNYEQYF
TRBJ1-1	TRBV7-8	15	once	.	TGTGCCAGCAGCTCTAGTGAGGTCCTTAACACTGAAGCTTTCTTT	CASSSSEVLNTEAFF
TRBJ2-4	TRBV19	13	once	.	TGTGCCAGTAGTATTGGGTCCAAAAACATTCAGTACTTC	CASSIGSKNIQYF
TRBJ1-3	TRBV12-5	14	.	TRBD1	TGTGCTAGTGGTGACCAGGGGGTTGGAAACACCATATATTTT	CASGDQGVGNTIYF
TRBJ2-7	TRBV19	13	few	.	TGTGCCAGTAGTATAGGCAGGGGCTACGAGCAGTACTTC	CASSIGRGYEQYF
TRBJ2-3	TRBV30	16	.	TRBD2	TGTGCCTGGAGTATTCCTAGCGGGGGGATCACAGATACGCAGTATTTT	CAWSIPSGGITDTQYF
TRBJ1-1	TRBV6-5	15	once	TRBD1	TGTGCCAGCAGTTACTCCGGGACAGTGAAGGTTGAAGCTTTCTTT	CASSYSGTVKVEAFF
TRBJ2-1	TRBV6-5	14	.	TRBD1	TGTGCCAGCAGTTACTCCGGCTACCGGGACAGCAAGTTCTTC	CASSYSGYRDSKFF
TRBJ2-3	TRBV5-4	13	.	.	TGTGCCAGCAGCCTGGACTTGGGGGATACGCAGTATTTT	CASSLDLGDTQYF
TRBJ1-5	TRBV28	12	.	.	TGTGCCAGCAGTTTATTTGCTCAGCCCCAGCATTTT	CASSLFAQPQHF
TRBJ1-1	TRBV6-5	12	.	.	TGTGCCAGCAGTTTCGGGAACACTGAAGCTTTCTTT	CASSFGNTEAFF
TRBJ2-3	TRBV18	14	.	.	TGTGCCAGCTCACCATCCCAATCCACAGATACGCAGTATTTT	CASSPSQSTDTQYF
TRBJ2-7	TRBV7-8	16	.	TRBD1	TGTGCCAGCAGCTTACCTAGGACAGGGGATGATTACGAGCAGTACTTC	CASSLPRTGDDYEQYF
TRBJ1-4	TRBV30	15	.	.	TGTGCCTGGAGTGTCACGACAGGAACTAATGAAAAACTGTTTTTT	CAWSVTTGTNEKLFF
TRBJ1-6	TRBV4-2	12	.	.	TGTGCCAGCAGCCAAGGGGGCTCACCCCTCCACTTT	CASSQGGSPLHF
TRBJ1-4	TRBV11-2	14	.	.	TGTGCCGCGGGGGCAGGGGCGGTTGGTGAAAAACTGTTTTTT	CAAGAGAVGEKLFF
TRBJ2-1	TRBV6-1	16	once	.	TGTGCCAGCAGTGACGCAGGGATTCGCTCCTACAATGAGCAGTTCTTC	CASSDAGIRSYNEQFF
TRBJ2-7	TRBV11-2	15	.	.	TGTGCCAGCAGCCCGTCGGGGGGACAGGACTACGAGCAGTACTTC	CASSPSGGQDYEQYF
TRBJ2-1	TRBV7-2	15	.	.	TGTGCCAGCAGCTTGCAAACTAGTAGGGTGAATGAGCAGTTCTTC	CASSLQTSRVNEQFF
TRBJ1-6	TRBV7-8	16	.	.	TGTGCCAGCAGCTTAGCGTGGGGTTCCTATAATTCACCCCTCCACTTT	CASSLAWGSYNSPLHF
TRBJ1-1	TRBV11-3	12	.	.	TGTGCCAGCAGCTTAGCCGGCACTGAAGCTTTCTTT	CASSLAGTEAFF
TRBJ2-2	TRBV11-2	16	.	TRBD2	TGTGCCAGCAGCCCCGTGGGCGGGGGGGCCCCCGGGGAGCTGTTTTTT	CASSPVGGGAPGELFF
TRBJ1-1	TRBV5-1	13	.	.	TGCGCCAGCAGCTTGGAAGTGAGTACTGAAGCTTTCTTT	CASSLEVSTEAFF
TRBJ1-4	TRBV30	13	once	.	TGTGCCTGGAGTCTCGGCCTGAATGAAAAACTGTTTTTT	CAWSLGLNEKLFF
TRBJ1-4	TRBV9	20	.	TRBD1	TGTGCCAGCAGCGTAGGTCGGCTCCGGGACAGGGGGCGGGCGGAAGAAAAACTGTTTTTT	CASSVGRLRDRGRAEEKLFF
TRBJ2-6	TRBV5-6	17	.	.	TGTGCCAGCAGCTTCGGACCCCTGATGGGTGGGGCCAACGTCCTGACTTTC	CASSFGPLMGGANVLTF
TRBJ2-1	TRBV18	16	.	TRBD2	TGTGCCAGCTCACCCCCGGGACTAGCGGGGGGTGATGAGCAGTTCTTC	CASSPPGLAGGDEQFF
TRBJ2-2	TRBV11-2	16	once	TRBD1	TGTGCCAGCAGCTCAAGGGGCGGACAGGGCACCGGGGAGCTGTTTTTT	CASSSRGGQGTGELFF
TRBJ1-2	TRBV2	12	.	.	TGTGCCAGCAGTGCACGGGACCGTGGCTACACCTTC	CASSARDRGYTF
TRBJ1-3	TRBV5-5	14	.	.	TGTGCCAGCAGTAACAGCCGCTCGGGAAACACCATATATTTT	CASSNSRSGNTIYF
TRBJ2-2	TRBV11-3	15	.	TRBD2	TGTGCCAGCAGCCTTAGCGGGGGGGCCTCCGGGGAGCTGTTTTTT	CASSLSGGASGELFF
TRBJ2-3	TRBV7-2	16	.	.	TGTGCCAGCAGCTTATTGGTGCAATCTAGCACAGATACGCAGTATTTT	CASSLLVQSSTDTQYF
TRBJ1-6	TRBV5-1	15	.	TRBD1	TGCGCCAGCAGCGGGGGGACAGGGATAAATTCACCCCTCCACTTT	CASSGGTGINSPLHF
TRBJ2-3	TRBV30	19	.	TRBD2	TGTGCCTGGAGCCAGGGGGGGGGTCTAGCGGGGGCCTACACAGATACGCAGTATTTT	CAWSQGGGLAGAYTDTQYF
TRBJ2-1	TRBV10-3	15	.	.	TGTGCCAGCCGCTCGGCGGGGAGTTCCTACAATGAGCAGTTCTTC	CASRSAGSSYNEQFF
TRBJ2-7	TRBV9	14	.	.	TGTGCCAGCAGCGTATTCGGGGTTCCCTACGAGCAGTACTTC	CASSVFGVPYEQYF
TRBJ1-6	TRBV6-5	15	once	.	TGTGCCAGCAGCGACACAGGGACGGGCAATTCACCCCTCCACTTT	CASSDTGTGNSPLHF
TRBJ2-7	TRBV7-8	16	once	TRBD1	TGTGCCAGCAGCTTAGGTGGCCGGACAGGATCTAACGAGCAGTACTTC	CASSLGGRTGSNEQYF
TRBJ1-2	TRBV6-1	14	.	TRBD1	TGTGCCAGCAGTAGAGGACAGGGAGAGTATGGCTACACCTTC	CASSRGQGEYGYTF
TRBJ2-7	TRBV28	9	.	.	TGTGCCAGCGGCTACGAGCAGTACTTC	CASGYEQYF
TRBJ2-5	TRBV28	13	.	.	TGTGCCAGCAGTCGGGGGTCGGAAGAGACCCAGTACTTC	CASSRGSEETQYF
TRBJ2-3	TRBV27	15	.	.	TGTGCCAGCAGTTTGTCCCGGGGCTCCACAGATACGCAGTATTTT	CASSLSRGSTDTQYF
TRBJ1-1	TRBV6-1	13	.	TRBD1	TGTGCCAGCAACAGAGACAGGGACACTGAAGCTTTCTTT	CASNRDRDTEAFF
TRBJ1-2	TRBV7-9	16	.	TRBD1	TGTGCCAGCAGCACCAAGGGACAGGGGGCGCCGTATGGCTACACCTTC	CASSTKGQGAPYGYTF
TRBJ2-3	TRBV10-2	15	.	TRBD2	TGCGCCAGCAGTATCCCACTAGCGGGCACAGATACGCAGTATTTT	CASSIPLAGTDTQYF
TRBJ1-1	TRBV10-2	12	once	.	TGCGCCAGCAGTGAGTCGCCAGTGAGAGCTTTCTTT	CASSESPVRAFF
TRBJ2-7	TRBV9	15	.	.	TGTGCCAGCAGCCCCCAGGCAGGGATGCCCTACGAGCAGTACTTC	CASSPQAGMPYEQYF
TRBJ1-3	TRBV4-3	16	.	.	TGCGCCAGCAGCCAAGATCAGGGGACCTCTGGAAACACCATATATTTT	CASSQDQGTSGNTIYF
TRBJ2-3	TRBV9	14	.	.	TGTGCCAGCAGCGTAGCCAGGGGCACAGATACGCAGTATTTT	CASSVARGTDTQYF
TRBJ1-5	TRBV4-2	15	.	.	TGTGCCAGCAGCCAAGTTAAGGGGGGCAATCAGCCCCAGCATTTT	CASSQVKGGNQPQHF
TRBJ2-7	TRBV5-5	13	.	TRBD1	TGTGCCAGCAGCGGGGGGACAGGTTACGAGCAGTACTTC	CASSGGTGYEQYF